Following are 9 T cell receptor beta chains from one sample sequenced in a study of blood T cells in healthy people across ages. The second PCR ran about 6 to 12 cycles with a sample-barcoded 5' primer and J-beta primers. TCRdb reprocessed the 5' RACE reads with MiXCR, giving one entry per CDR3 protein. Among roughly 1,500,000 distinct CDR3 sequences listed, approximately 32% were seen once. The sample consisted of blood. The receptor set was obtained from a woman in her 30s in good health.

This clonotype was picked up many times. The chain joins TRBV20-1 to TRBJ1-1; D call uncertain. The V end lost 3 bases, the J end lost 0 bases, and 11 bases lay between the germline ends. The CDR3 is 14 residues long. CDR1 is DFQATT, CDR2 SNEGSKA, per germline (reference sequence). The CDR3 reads CSASGSRLNTEAFF. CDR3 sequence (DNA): TGCAGTGCTAGTGGTTCCAGATTGAACACTGAAGCTTTCTTT.

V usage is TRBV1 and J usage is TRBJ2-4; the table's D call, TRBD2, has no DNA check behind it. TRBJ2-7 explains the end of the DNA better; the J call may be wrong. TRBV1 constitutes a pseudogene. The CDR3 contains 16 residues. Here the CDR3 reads CTSNFRLPIARDEQYF. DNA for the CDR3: TGCACCAGCAACTTTAGACTCCCCATTGCTCGGGACGAGCAGTACTTC.

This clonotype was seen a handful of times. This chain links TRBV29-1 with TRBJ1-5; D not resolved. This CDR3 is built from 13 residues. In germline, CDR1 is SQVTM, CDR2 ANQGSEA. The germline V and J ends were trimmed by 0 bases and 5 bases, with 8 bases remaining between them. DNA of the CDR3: TGCAGCGTTGAAGAGAGTACGGATCAGCCCCAGCATTTT. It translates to CSVEESTDQPQHF.

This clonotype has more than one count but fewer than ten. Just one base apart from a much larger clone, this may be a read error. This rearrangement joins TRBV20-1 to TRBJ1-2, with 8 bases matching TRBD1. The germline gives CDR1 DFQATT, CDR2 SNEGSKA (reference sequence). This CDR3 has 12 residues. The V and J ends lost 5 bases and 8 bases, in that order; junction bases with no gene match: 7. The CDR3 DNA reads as TGCAGTGCTTACGACAGGGGCGTGGGCTACACCTTC. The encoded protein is CSAYDRGVGYTF.

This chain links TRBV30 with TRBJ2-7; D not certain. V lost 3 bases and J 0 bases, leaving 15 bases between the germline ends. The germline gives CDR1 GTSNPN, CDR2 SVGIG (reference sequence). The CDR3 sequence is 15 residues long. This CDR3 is CAWSPHQIVSYEQYF. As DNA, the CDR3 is TGTGCCTGGAGCCCCCACCAGATAGTCTCCTACGAGCAGTACTTC.

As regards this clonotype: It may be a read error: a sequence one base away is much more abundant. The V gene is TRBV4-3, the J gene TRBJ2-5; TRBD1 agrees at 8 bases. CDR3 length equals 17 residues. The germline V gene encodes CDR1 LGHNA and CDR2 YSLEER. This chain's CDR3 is CANSQDRGQGARETQYF. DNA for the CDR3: TGCGCCAACAGCCAAGATCGCGGCCAGGGGGCTCGGGAGACCCAGTACTTC.

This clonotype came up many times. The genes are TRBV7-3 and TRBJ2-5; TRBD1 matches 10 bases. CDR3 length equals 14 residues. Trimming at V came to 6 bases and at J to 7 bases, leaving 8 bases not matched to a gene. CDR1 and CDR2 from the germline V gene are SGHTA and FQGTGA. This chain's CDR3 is CASSIRDRGVTQYF. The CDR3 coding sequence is TGTGCCAGCAGTATCCGGGACAGGGGTGTGACCCAGTACTTC.

The CDR3: CASSSGLAGIGEQYF. DNA of the CDR3: TGCGCCAGCAGCTCGGGACTAGCGGGAATCGGCGAGCAGTACTTC. The V call is TRBV5-1, the J call TRBJ2-5; 13 bases match TRBD2. TRBJ2-7 explains the end of the DNA better; the J call may be wrong. The CDR3 is made up of 15 amino acids. Germline lookup yields CDR1 SGHRS and CDR2 YFSETQ.

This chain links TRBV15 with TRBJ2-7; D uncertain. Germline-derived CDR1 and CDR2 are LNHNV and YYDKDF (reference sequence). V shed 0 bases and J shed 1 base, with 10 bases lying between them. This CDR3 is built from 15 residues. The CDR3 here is CATSRDREGSYEQYF. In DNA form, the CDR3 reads TGTGCCACCAGCAGAGACCGCGAAGGATCCTACGAGCAGTACTTC.